The 2 T cell receptor beta chains below come from one sample, sequenced in a study of T cells after posttransplantation cyclophosphamide. Treatment was busulfan-fludarabine conditioning, a marrow graft, and cyclophosphamide on days +3 and +4. Sequenced by immunoSEQ multiplex PCR; TCRdb stores in-frame clones only, minus some. The sample contains tens of thousands of clones, less than 95% of which appear only once. Sequenced material: PBMCs, taken roughly 59 days after allogeneic stem cell transplant with posttransplant cyclophosphamide. Receptors were obtained from a male patient aged 60 to 75 who received an allogeneic stem cell transplant from a related donor and was CMV-positive. Some T cells may be the graft donor's.

This clone turned up a few times. The J gene is TRBJ1-2, the V gene TRBV5-4; D unresolved. Trimming left V 4 bases short and J 2 bases short, with 12 bases between. The V gene's germline CDR1 is SGHNT and CDR2 YYREEE (reference sequence). The CDR3 contains 14 residues. The CDR3 region is CASSPKEQNYGYTF. CDR3 in DNA: TGTGCCAGCAGCCCAAAGGAACAGAACTATGGCTACACCTTC. Supplemented by reference TRBV5-4 and TRBJ1-2, the full variable domain reads ETGVTQSPTHLIKTRGQQVTLRCSSQSGHNTVSWYQQALGQGPQFIFQYYREEENGRGNFPPRFSGLQFPNYSSELNVNALELDDSALYLCASSPKEQNYGYTFGSGTRLTVV.

The V and J genes are TRBV27 and TRBJ2-3; TRBD1 agrees at 8 bases. The CDR3 spans 17 residues. Per germline, CDR1 MNHEY and CDR2 SMNVEV (reference sequence). The V segment lost 4 bases and the J segment 0 bases; nucleotides outside the gene matches: 9. The CDR3 is CASSSNPYRGSTDTQYF. As DNA, the CDR3 is TGTGCCAGCAGTTCAAACCCTTACAGGGGGAGCACAGATACGCAGTATTTT.